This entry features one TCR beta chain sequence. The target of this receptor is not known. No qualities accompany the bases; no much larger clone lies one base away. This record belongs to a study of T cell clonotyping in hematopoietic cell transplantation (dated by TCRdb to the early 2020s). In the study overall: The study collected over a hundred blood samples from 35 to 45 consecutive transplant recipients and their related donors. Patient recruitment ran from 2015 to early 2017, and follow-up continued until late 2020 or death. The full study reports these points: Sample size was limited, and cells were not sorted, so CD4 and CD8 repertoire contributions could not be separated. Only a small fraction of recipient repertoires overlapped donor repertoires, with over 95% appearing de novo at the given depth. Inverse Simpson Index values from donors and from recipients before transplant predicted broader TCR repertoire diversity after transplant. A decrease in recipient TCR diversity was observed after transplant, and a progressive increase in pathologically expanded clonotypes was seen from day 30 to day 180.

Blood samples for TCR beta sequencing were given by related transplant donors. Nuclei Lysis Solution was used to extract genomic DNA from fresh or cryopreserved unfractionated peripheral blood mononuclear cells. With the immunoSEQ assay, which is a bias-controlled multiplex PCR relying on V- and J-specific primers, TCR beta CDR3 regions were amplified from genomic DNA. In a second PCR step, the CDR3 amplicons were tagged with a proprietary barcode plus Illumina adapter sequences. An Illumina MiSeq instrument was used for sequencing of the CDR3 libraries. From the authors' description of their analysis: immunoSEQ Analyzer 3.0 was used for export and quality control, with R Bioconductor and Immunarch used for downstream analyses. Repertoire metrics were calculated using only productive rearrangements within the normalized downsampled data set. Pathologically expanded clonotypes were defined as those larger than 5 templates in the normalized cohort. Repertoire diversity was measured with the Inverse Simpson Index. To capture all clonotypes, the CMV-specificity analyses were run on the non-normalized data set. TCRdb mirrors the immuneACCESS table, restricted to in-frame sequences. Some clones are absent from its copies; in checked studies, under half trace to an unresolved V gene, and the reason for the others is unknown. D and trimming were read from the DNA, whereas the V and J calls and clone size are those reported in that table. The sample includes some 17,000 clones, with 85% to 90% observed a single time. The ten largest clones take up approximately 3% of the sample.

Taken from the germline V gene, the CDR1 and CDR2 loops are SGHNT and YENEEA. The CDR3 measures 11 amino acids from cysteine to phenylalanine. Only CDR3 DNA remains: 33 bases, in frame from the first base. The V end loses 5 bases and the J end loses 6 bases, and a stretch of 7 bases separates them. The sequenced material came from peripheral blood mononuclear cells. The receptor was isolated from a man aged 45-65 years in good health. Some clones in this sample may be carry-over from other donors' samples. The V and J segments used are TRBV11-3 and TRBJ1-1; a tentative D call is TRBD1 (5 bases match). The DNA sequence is TGTGCCAGCAGCGGGGGACCTGAAGCTTTCTTT. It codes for CASSGGPEAFF.